This T cell receptor beta chain appears in the sequencing data of a study of T-cell reconstitution after alpha-beta-depleted transplantation in children. The CDR3 has 16 residues. CDR1 is SGHAT, CDR2 FQNNGV, per germline. Trimming cost V 6 bases and J 1 base, with 19 bases left between them. Molecular barcoding with unique molecular identifiers was used for the TCRbeta library. TCRdb reprocessed the PCR reads via MiXCR and lists one record per CDR3 protein. Here the sample spans hundreds of thousands of distinct CDR3 sequences, 16% being singletons. This clonotype was sampled from a human donor who donated a stem cell graft to a child with acute myeloid leukemia. The source material was PBMCs from the stem cell graft donor, sampled from the stem cell graft. The rearrangement uses TRBV11-2 and TRBJ2-7, with TRBD2 as a possible D gene (6 bases). CDR3 loop: CASRTGLSTLSYEQYF. The DNA for the CDR3 is TGTGCCAGCAGAACGGGACTCTCTACTCTTTCCTACGAGCAGTACTTC.